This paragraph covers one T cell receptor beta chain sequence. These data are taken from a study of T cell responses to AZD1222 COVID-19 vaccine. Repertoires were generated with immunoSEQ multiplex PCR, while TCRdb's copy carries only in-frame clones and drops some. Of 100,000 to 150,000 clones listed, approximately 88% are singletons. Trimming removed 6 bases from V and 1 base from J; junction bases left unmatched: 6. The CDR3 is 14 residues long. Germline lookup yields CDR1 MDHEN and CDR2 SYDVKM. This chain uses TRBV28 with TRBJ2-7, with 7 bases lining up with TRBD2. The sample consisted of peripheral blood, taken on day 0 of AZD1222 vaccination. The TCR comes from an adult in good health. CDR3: CASSLPGGSYEQYF. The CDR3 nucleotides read TGTGCCAGCAGCTTACCCGGGGGGTCCTACGAGCAGTACTTC.